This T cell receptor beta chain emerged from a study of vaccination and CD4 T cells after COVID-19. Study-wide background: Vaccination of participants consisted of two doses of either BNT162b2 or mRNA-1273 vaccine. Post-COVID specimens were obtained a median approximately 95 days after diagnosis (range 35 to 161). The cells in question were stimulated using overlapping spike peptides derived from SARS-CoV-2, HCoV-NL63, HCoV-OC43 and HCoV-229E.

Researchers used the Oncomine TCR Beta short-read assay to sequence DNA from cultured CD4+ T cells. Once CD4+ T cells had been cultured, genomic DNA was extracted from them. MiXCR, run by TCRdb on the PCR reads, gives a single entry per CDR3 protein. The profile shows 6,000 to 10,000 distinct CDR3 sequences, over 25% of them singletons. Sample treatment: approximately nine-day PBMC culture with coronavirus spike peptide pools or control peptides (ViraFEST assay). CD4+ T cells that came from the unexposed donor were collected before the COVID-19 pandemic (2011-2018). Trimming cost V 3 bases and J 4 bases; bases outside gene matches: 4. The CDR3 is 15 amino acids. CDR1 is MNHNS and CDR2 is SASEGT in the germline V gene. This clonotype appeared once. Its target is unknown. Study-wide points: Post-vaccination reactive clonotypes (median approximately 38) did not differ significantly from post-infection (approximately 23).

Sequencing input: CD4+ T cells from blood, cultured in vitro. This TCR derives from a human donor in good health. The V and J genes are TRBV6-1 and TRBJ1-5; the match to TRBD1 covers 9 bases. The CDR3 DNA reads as TGTGCCAGCAGTGAGGCGACAGGGGGAAATCAGCCCCAGCATTTT. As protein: CASSEATGGNQPQHF.